The clone carrying this TCR beta chain has more than one count but fewer than ten. As yet, its antigen is unknown. The junction differs from germline at one of its ends, possibly a read error. The use of previously described methods and listed TCR primers produced the bulk TCR libraries. TCRdb itself ran the PCR reads through MiXCR, one entry per CDR3 protein. The data hold approximately 630,000 distinct CDR3 sequences, with over 25% observed a single time. The data stem from a study of molecular identifiers for immune sequencing clone quantification. CDR1 is SGHKS and CDR2 is YYEKEE in the germline V gene (reference sequence). The CDR3 runs 15 residues. As CD8+CD4-CCR7+CD45RA+ cells, naive CD8 T cells were sorted. Study results and caveats: A single cell's spiked Jurkat TCR RNA was reportedly detectable among roughly 1 million naive cells.

This TCR was sampled from a human donor in good health. Some libraries in this study had Jurkat cell RNA spiked in. Sequencing was performed on naive CD8+ T cells from blood, with Jurkat cell RNA spiked in. Subset noted: FACS-sorted CD8+CD4-CCR7+CD45RA+ naive T cells. The chain links TRBV5-5 to TRBJ1-2; D remains ambiguous. The CDR3 protein is CASGLYGSRPDGYTF. CDR3 coding DNA: TGTGCCAGCGGCTTGTATGGTTCTCGACCGGATGGCTACACCTTC.